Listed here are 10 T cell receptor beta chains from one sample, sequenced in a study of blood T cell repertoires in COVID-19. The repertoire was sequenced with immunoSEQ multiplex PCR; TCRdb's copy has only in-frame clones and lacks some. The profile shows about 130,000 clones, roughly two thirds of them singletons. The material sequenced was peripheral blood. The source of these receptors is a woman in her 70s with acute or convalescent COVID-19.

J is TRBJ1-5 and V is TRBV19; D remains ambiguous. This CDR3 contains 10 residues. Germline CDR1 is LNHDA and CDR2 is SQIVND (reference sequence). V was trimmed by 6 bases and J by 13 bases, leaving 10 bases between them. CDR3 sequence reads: CASSSVEQHF. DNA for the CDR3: TGTGCCAGTAGCTCGGTGGAGCAGCATTTT.

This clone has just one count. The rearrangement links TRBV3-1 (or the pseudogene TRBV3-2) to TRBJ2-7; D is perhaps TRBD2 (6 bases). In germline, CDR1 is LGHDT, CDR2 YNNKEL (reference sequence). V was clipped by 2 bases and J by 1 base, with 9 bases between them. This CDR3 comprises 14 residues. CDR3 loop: CASSQSGVSYEQYF. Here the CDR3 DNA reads TGTGCCAGCAGCCAATCGGGGGTATCCTACGAGCAGTACTTC.

The CDR3: CASSAGLAGANTGELFF. The CDR3 DNA reads TGCGCCAGCAGCGCGGGACTAGCGGGGGCGAACACCGGGGAGCTGTTTTTT. This sequence joins TRBV5-1 and TRBJ2-2; 14 bases align to TRBD2. V shed 4 bases and J 0 bases; nucleotides not matched to a gene: 2. Germline-derived CDR1 and CDR2 are SGHRS and YFSETQ. The CDR3 runs to 17 residues. The full variable domain, with the rest looked up from reference TRBV5-1 and TRBJ2-2, is KAGVTQTPRYLIKTRGQQVTLSCSPISGHRSVSWYQQTPGQGLQFLFEYFSETQRNKGNFPGRFSGRQFSNSRSEMNVSTLELGDSALYLCASSAGLAGANTGELFFGEGSRLTVL.

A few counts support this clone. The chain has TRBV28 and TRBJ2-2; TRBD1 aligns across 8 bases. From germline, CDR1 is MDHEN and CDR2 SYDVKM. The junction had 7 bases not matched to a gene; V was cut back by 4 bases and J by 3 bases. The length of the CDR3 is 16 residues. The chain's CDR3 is CASSSSGGGYTGELFF. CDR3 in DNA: TGTGCCAGCAGTTCCTCAGGGGGCGGGTACACCGGGGAGCTGTTTTTT.

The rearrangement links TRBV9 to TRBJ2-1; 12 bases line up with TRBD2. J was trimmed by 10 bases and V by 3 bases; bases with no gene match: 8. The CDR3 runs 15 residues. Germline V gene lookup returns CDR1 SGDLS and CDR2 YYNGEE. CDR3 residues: CASSGTLAGGPEQFF. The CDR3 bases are TGTGCCAGCAGCGGCACGCTAGCGGGGGGGCCGGAGCAGTTCTTC.

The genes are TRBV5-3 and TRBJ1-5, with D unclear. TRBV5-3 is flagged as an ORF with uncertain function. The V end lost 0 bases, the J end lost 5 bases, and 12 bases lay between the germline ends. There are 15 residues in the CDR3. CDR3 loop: CARSLVGSWDQPQHF. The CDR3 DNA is TGTGCCAGAAGCTTGGTAGGGAGTTGGGATCAGCCCCAGCATTTT.

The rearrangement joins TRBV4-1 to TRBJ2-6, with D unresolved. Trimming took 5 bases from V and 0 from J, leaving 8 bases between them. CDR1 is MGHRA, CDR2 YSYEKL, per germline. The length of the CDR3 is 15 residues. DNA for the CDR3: TGCGCCAGCAGCTTGTTAATCTCTGGGGCCAACGTCCTGACTTTC. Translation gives CASSLLISGANVLTF.

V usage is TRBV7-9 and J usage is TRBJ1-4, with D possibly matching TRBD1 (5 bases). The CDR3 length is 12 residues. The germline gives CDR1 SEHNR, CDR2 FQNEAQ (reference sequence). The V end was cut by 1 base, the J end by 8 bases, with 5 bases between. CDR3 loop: CASSLGGEKLFF. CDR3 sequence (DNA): TGTGCCAGCAGCTTAGGGGGCGAAAAACTGTTTTTT.

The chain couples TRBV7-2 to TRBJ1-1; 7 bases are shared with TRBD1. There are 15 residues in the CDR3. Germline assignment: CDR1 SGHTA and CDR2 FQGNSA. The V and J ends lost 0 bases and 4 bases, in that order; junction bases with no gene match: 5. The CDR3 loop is CASSLATAGGTEAFF. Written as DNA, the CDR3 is TGTGCCAGCAGCTTAGCAACCGCAGGGGGCACTGAAGCTTTCTTT.

The CDR3 reads CASRRSGMGTDTQYF. The CDR3 DNA sequence: TGTGCCAGCAGGAGAAGCGGGATGGGGACAGATACGCAGTATTTT. The chain recombines TRBV6-5 with TRBJ2-3; 7 bases are a match to TRBD2. With 6 bases clipped from V and 3 bases from J, the junction kept 9 bases outside the gene matches. Per germline, CDR1 MNHEY and CDR2 SVGAGI. The CDR3 sequence is 15 residues long.